This paragraph reports one T cell receptor (beta chain). Its antigen is currently unknown. These data belong to a study of T cell repertoires in cytomegalovirus infection. Overall study context: An indication of both CMV infection and matching HLA type came from public TCR beta signatures.

Study results and caveats: CMV-specific TCR beta clonotypes restricted by HLA-C dominated the ex vivo response. Cumulative public TCR beta family frequency identified CMV carriers with the relevant HLA.

V shed 0 bases, J shed 3 bases, and the junction held 3 bases outside the gene matches. Germline V gives CDR1 SGHTA, CDR2 FQGNSA. The CDR3 runs to 16 residues. TCRdb fed the reads into MiXCR, producing one record per CDR3 protein. The profile shows approximately 200,000 distinct CDR3 sequences, over 25% of them singletons. This receptor was identified in a human donor in good health (CMV status not recorded). Some clones in this sample may be carry-over from other donors' samples. The specimen was PBMCs. The chain carries TRBV7-2 and TRBJ2-1, with TRBD2 identical over 9 bases. The CDR3: CASSLAPSGVYNEQFF. CDR3 DNA: TGTGCCAGCAGCTTAGCGCCTAGCGGGGTCTACAATGAGCAGTTCTTC.